What follows is one T cell receptor (beta chain) and its context. The data belong to a study of T cell responses to AZD1222 COVID-19 vaccine. Assay: immunoSEQ multiplex PCR; the TCRdb copy retains only in-frame clones and omits some. This table has 130,000 or so clones, about 90% appearing once. V lost 0 bases and J lost 3, with 9 bases in between. This CDR3 contains 15 residues. Germline V CDR1 and CDR2: SGHNT, YENEEA. The sequence was obtained from an adult in good health. The chain recombines TRBV11-3 with TRBJ2-1; D possibly corresponds to TRBD1 (6 bases). The material was peripheral blood, obtained on day 0 of AZD1222 vaccination. CDR3 bases: TGTGCCAGCAGCTTAGATGGGGGCCTCTACAATGAGCAGTTCTTC. Translating gives CASSLDGGLYNEQFF. The whole variable domain, remainder taken from reference TRBV11-3 and TRBJ2-1, is EAGVVQSPRYKIIEKKQPVAFWCNPISGHNTLYWYLQNLGQGPELLIRYENEEAVDDSQLPKDRFSAERLKGVDSTLKIQPAELGDSAVYLCASSLDGGLYNEQFFGPGTRLTVL.